The clone carrying this T cell receptor beta chain was counted only a few times. Its antigen is currently unknown. Other DNA sequences from this sample encode an identical CDR3 as well. This entry is derived from a study of beta chain features in type 1 diabetes. Study-wide results and limits: Type 1 diabetes patients showed a moderate but significant shortening of TCRB CDR3s in all four CD4+ subsets.

With 4 bases clipped from V and 4 bases from J, the junction kept 7 bases outside the gene matches. CDR1 is SGHRS, CDR2 YFSETQ, per germline. This CDR3 spans 14 amino acids. Since all of the isolated RNA was reverse transcribed, expressed TCRB transcripts were what got sequenced. Sequencing was performed with immunoSEQ multiplex PCR; in TCRdb, only in-frame clones are kept and a portion is missing. Seen here are a few hundred thousand clones, roughly a quarter observed once, and the top ten hold around 0.012%. This TCR was recovered from a woman younger than 45 with type 1 diabetes. The rearrangement joins TRBV5-1 to TRBJ2-7; 8 nucleotides line up with TRBD2. Material: naive CD4+ T cells from blood. The chain's CDR3 is CASSLTSGSYEQYF. For the CDR3, the DNA is TGCGCCAGCAGCCTCACAAGCGGGAGTTACGAGCAGTACTTC.